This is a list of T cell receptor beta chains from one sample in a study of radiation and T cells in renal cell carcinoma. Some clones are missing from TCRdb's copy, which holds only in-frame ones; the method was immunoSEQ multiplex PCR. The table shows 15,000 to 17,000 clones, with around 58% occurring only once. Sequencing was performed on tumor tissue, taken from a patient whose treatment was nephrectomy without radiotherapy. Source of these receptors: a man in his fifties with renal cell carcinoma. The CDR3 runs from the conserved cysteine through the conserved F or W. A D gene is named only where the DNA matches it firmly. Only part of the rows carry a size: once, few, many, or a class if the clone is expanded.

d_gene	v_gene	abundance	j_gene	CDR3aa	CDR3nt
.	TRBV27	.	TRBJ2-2	CASSIPGTGELFF	TGTGCCAGCAGTATACCGGGCACCGGGGAGCTGTTTTTT
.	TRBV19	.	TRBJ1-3	CASSFPGQLGNTIYF	TGTGCCAGTAGTTTCCCGGGACAACTTGGAAACACCATATATTTT
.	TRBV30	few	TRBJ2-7	CAWSRTYEQYF	TGTGCCTGGAGTAGGACCTACGAGCAGTACTTC
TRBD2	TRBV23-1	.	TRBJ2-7	CASRKTSGRTYEQYF	TGCGCCAGCAGAAAGACTAGCGGGAGGACCTACGAGCAGTACTTC
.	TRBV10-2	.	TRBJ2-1	CASSESPYNEQFF	TGCGCCAGCAGTGAGTCCCCTTACAATGAGCAGTTCTTC
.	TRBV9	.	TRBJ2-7	CASSADLAADYEQYF	TGTGCCAGCAGCGCCGACTTAGCGGCTGACTACGAGCAGTACTTC
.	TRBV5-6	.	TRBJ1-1	CASSSYVVANTEAFF	TGTGCCAGCAGCTCATATGTGGTGGCAAACACTGAAGCTTTCTTT
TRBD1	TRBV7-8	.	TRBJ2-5	CASSPRDRGGETQYF	TGTGCCAGCAGCCCCCGGGACAGGGGTGGAGAGACCCAGTACTTC
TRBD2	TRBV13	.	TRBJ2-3	CASSDRGGLAGDSYPDTQYF	TGTGCCAGCAGCGACCGGGGAGGGCTAGCGGGAGATTCATATCCAGATACGCAGTATTTT
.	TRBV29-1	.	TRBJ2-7	CSVGGGEFGYEQYF	TGCAGCGTTGGAGGAGGGGAGTTCGGCTACGAGCAGTACTTC
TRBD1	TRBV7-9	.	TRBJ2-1	CASSHRTGPNNEQFF	TGTGCCAGCAGCCACAGGACAGGTCCTAACAATGAGCAGTTCTTC
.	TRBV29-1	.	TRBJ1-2	CSVDHGYTF	TGCAGCGTTGACCATGGCTACACCTTC
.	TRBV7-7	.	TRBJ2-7	CASSSRLDSYEQYF	TGTGCCAGCAGCTCCCGACTGGACTCCTACGAGCAGTACTTC
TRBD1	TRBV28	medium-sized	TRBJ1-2	CASSYGTGLTMGGYTF	TGTGCCAGCAGTTATGGGACAGGGCTAACTATGGGTGGCTACACCTTC
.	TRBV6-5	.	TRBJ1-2	CASSYGANYGYTF	TGTGCCAGCAGTTACGGGGCTAACTATGGCTACACCTTC
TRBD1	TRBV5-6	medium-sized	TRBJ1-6	CASSLGQGINNSPLHF	TGTGCCAGCAGCTTGGGACAGGGCATCAATAATTCACCCCTCCACTTT